This T cell receptor (beta chain) stems from a study of CD8 T cells in ankylosing spondylitis. Each TCR beta library was made by quantitative 5'-RACE that incorporated molecular barcodes. MiXCR, run by TCRdb on the 5' RACE reads, gives a single entry per CDR3 protein. The table lists approximately 150,000 distinct CDR3 sequences, under 35% of them singletons, with 4.5% to 6% in the top ten. The study, taken as a whole, reports: The study looked at matched synovial fluid samples from ankylosing spondylitis patients. Disease-linked clones were reported to be significantly enriched there. Certain motif variants had earlier been reported in reactive arthritis synovial fluid and blood. What appeared characteristic of ankylosing spondylitis blood was a TCR beta motif of several highly homologous variants.

J gave up 7 bases and V 7 bases, and 18 bases lay outside the gene matches. The germline gives CDR1 DFQATT, CDR2 SNEGSKA (reference sequence). The CDR3 spans 16 residues. This clonotype has just a few counts. Its antigen remains unidentified. This TCR came from a male donor with ankylosing spondylitis. The V and J genes are TRBV20-1 and TRBJ1-2, with TRBD1 matching over 10 bases. The specimen sequenced was synovial fluid, either unsorted or a sorted T cell fraction (not recorded which). The CDR3 nucleotides read TGCAGTGAGCGGGACAGGGGAGCTATAAAGCACCGTGGCTACACCTTC. It is translated as CSERDRGAIKHRGYTF.